The clone carrying this T cell receptor beta chain was picked up many times. The data derive from a study of T-cell reconstitution after alpha-beta-depleted transplantation in children. Construction of the TCRbeta library involved unique molecular identifiers. TCRdb passed the PCR reads through MiXCR, listing each CDR3 protein once. The sample has hundreds of thousands of distinct CDR3 sequences; around 12% are singletons. Trimming removed 4 bases from V and 4 bases from J, with 14 bases in between. Germline values: CDR1 ENHRY, CDR2 SYGVKD. This CDR3 has 14 amino acids. This chain uses TRBV10-3 with TRBJ2-7, with D perhaps given as TRBD1 or TRBD2 (5 bases each). Sample: PBMCs from the stem cell graft donor, taken from the stem cell graft. This clonotype originated in a human donor who donated a stem cell graft to a child with acute lymphoblastic leukemia. CDR3 loop: CAISGDGGSYEQYF. In DNA form, the CDR3 reads TGTGCCATCAGTGGGGACGGCGGTTCGTACGAGCAGTACTTC.